The clone carrying this T cell receptor (beta chain) was counted once. The data are from a study of early T cells in non-severe SARS-CoV-2 infection. Individual cDNA molecules each received unique molecular identifiers attached to them. Via MiXCR, TCRdb re-called the 5' RACE reads, giving one row per CDR3 protein. The repertoire holds around 60,000 distinct CDR3 sequences, with roughly 12% as singletons. This CDR3 has 13 residues. CDR1 and CDR2 from the germline V gene are DFQATT and SNEGSKA (reference sequence). Losses at the gene ends were 5 bases for V and 7 bases for J; bases not matched to a gene: 3.

Sequenced: whole blood. The chain employs TRBV20-1 and TRBJ2-1; 12 nucleotides agree with TRBD2. This clonotype was sampled from an adult who was a healthcare worker with PCR-confirmed SARS-CoV-2 infection or an uninfected control (not recorded which). The CDR3: CSASSGRGNEQFF. In DNA, the CDR3 is TGCAGTGCTTCTAGCGGGAGGGGGAATGAGCAGTTCTTC.